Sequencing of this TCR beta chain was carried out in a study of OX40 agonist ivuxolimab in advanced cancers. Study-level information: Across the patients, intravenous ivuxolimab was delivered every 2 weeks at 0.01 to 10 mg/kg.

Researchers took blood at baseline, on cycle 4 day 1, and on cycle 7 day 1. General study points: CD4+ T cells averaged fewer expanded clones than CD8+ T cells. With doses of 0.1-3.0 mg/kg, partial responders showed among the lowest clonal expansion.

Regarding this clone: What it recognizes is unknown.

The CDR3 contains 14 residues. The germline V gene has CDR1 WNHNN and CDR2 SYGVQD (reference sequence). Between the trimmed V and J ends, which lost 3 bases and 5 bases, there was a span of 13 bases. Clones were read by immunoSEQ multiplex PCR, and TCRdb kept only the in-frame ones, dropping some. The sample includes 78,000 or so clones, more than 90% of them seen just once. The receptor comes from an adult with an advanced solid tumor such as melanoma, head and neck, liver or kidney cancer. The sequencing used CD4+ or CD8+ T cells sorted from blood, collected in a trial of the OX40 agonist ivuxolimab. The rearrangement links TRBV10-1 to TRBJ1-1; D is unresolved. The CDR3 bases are TGCGCCAGCAGTGATCCCGGGGTTGGGACTGAAGCTTTCTTT. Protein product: CASSDPGVGTEAFF.